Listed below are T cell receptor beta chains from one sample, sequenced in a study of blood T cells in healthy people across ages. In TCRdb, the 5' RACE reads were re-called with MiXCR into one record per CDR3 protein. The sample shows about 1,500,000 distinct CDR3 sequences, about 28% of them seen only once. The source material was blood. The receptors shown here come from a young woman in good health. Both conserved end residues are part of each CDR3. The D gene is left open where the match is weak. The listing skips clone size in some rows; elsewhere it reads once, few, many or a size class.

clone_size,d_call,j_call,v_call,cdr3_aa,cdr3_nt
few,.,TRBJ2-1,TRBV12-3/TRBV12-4,CASSLMAGPYNEQFF,TGTGCCAGCAGTTTAATGGCGGGACCCTACAATGAGCAGTTCTTC
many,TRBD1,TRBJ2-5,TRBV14,CASSPWTGETQYF,TGTGCCAGCAGCCCATGGACAGGAGAGACCCAGTACTTC
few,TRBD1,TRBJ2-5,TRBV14,CASSQDRKMTETQYF,TGTGCCAGCAGCCAGGACAGGAAAATGACAGAGACCCAGTACTTC
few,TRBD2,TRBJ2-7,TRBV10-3,CAISWTSGAYEQYF,TGTGCCATCAGTTGGACTAGCGGGGCCTACGAGCAGTACTTC
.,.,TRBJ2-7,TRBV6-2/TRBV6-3,CASSYAPRSRRSYEQYF,TGTGCCAGCAGTTACGCGCCCCGCAGCAGACGATCCTACGAGCAGTACTTC
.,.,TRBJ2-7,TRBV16,CASSGSGHIYEQYF,TGTGCCAGCAGCGGGTCGGGTCATATTTACGAGCAGTACTTC
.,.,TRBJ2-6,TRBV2,CASSGGVGVGSGANVLTF,TGTGCCAGCAGTGGGGGTGTGGGGGTTGGCTCTGGGGCCAACGTCCTGACTTTC
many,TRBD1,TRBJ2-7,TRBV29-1,CSVFTDRGSYEQYF,TGCAGCGTTTTCACCGACAGGGGATCCTACGAGCAGTACTTC
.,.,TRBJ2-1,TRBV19,CASSIRTAYNEQFF,TGTGCCAGTAGTATCCGTACGGCCTACAATGAGCAGTTCTTC
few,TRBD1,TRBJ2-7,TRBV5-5,CASSLGPDRETYEQYF,TGTGCCAGCAGCTTGGGGCCGGACAGGGAAACCTACGAGCAGTACTTC
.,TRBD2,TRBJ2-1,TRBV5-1,CASSFSSGSRDEQFF,TGCGCCAGCAGCTTTTCTAGCGGGAGTCGCGATGAGCAGTTCTTC
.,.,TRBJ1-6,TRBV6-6,CASSYTAYNSPLHF,TGTGCCAGCAGTTACACCGCCTATAATTCACCCCTCCACTTT
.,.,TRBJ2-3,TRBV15,CAPSRDKPYTQYF,TGTGCCCCCAGCAGAGATAAACCCTATACGCAGTATTTT
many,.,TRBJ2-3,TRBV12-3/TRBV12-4,CASSFGRDTQYF,TGTGCCAGCAGTTTCGGTAGAGATACGCAGTATTTT
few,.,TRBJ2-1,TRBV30,CAWNQGRSYNEQFF,TGTGCCTGGAACCAGGGGCGCTCCTACAATGAGCAGTTCTTC
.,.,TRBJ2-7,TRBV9,CASSVALSSYEQYF,TGTGCCAGCAGCGTAGCTCTCAGCTCCTACGAGCAGTACTTC
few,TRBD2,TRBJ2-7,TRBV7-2,CASSFMLAGGGYEQYF,TGTGCCAGCAGCTTTATGCTAGCGGGAGGTGGCTACGAGCAGTACTTC
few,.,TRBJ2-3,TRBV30,CAWSKGGHTDTQYF,TGTGCCTGGAGTAAGGGTGGGCACACAGATACGCAGTATTTT
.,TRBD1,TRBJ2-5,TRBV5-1,CASSLAATGEETQYF,TGCGCCAGCAGCTTGGCCGCGACAGGGGAAGAGACCCAGTACTTC
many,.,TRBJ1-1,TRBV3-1,CATLGVNTEAFF,TGTGCGACCCTGGGAGTGAACACTGAAGCTTTCTTT
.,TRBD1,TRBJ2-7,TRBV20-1,CSALRDRVHEQYF,TGCAGTGCTCTCAGGGACAGGGTCCACGAGCAGTACTTC
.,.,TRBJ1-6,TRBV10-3,CAIREEYNSPLHF,TGTGCCATCAGAGAGGAGTATAATTCACCCCTCCACTTT
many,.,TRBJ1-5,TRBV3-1,CASSQGPGQPQHF,TGTGCCAGCAGTCAGGGGCCAGGCCAGCCCCAGCATTTT
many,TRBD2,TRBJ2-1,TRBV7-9,CASSLVPLGSGRFNEQFF,TGTGCCAGCAGCTTGGTCCCCTTGGGGAGCGGGAGATTTAATGAGCAGTTCTTC
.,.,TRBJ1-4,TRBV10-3,CAISEGTTNEKRFF,TGCGCCATCAGTGAGGGGACAACTAATGAAAAACGGTTTTTT
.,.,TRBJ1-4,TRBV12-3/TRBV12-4,CASTARGGQRDILFF,TGTGCCAGCACCGCCCGGGGCGGACAGAGGGATATACTGTTTTTT
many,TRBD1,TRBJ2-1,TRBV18,CASSPLGQGAYNEQFF,TGTGCCAGCTCACCCCTAGGTCAGGGGGCTTACAATGAGCAGTTCTTC
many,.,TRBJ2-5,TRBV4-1,CASSQTPGGLRQETQYF,TGCGCCAGCAGCCAAACCCCCGGGGGACTTCGGCAAGAGACCCAGTACTTC
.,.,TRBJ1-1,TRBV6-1,CASSEPPYTEAFF,TGTGCCAGCAGTGAACCCCCTTACACTGAAGCTTTCTTT
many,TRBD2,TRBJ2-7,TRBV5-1,CASSLEGTSSYEQYF,TGCGCCAGCAGCTTGGAGGGGACTAGCTCCTACGAGCAGTACTTC
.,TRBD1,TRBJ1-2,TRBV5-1,CASSSGQGFADGYTF,TGCGCCAGCAGCTCCGGACAGGGGTTCGCCGATGGCTACACCTTC
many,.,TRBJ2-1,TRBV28,CASRQTYNEQFF,TGTGCCAGTAGACAGACCTACAATGAGCAGTTCTTC
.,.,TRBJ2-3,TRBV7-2,CASSLGAPGVDTQYF,TGTGCCAGCAGCTTAGGAGCGCCCGGAGTAGATACGCAGTATTTT
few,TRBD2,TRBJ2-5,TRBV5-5,CASSLKRERQEAQYF,TGTGCCAGCAGCTTGAAGCGGGAGAGACAAGAGGCCCAGTACTTC
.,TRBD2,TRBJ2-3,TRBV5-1,CASSIREGQVDTQYF,TGCGCCAGCAGCATACGGGAGGGCCAAGTGGATACGCAGTATTTT
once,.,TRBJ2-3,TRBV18,CASSPKHSRTDTQYF,TGTGCCAGCTCACCAAAGCACAGTCGCACAGATACGCAGTATTTT
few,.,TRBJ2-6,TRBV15,CATSSYHSGANVLTF,TGTGCCACCAGCAGTTATCACTCTGGGGCCAACGTCCTGACTTTC
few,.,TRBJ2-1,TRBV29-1,CSVERWESGYNEQFF,TGCAGCGTTGAAAGGTGGGAATCCGGCTACAATGAGCAGTTCTTC
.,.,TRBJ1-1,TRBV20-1,CSARDSTGSTEAFF,TGCAGTGCTAGAGATTCGACGGGATCGACTGAAGCTTTCTTT
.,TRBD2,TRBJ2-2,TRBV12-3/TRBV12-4,CASSAPLSREGHTGELFF,TGTGCCAGCAGTGCTCCCCTCTCGCGGGAGGGCCATACCGGGGAGCTGTTTTTT
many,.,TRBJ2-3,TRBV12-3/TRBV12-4,CASRLEGEDTQYF,TGTGCCAGCAGACTCGAGGGAGAGGATACGCAGTATTTT
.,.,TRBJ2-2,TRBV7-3,CASSALQGTNTGELFF,TGTGCCAGCAGCGCCCTACAGGGAACGAACACCGGGGAGCTGTTTTTT
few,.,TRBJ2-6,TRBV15,CATSGKQGFPSGANVLTF,TGTGCCACCAGTGGGAAGCAGGGCTTCCCTTCTGGGGCCAACGTCCTGACTTTC
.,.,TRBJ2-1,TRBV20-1,CSATPPGRYNEQFF,TGCAGTGCAACCCCGCCGGGCAGGTACAATGAGCAGTTCTTC
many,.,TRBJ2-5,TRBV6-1,CASSTGPGETQYF,TGTGCCAGCAGCACAGGGCCTGGGGAGACCCAGTACTTC
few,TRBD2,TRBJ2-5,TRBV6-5,CASSHRLAGETQYF,TGTGCCAGCAGCCACCGACTAGCCGGGGAGACCCAGTACTTC